The next 20 T cell receptor beta chains were all read from a single sample in a study of blood T cell repertoires in COVID-19 (dated by TCRdb to the early 2020s). The receptor library was made with the immunoSEQ multiplex PCR assay. TCRdb mirrors the immuneACCESS table, restricted to in-frame sequences. Some clones are absent from its copies; in checked studies, under half trace to an unresolved V gene, and the reason for the others is unknown. The sample profile shows about 53,000 clones; roughly four fifths of them were found once. In total, the top ten clones hold roughly 2.7% of the sample. Sequencing was done on a sample of peripheral blood. The receptors shown here come from a woman aged 60-75 years with acute or convalescent COVID-19.

The chain couples TRBV29-1 to TRBJ2-3; D unclear. V dropped 7 bases and J dropped 5 bases, with 10 bases sitting between them. Looked up from germline, CDR1 is SQVTM and CDR2 is ANQGSEA. CDR3 size: 11 residues. The CDR3 nucleotides read TGCAGCGCTGACCCTAAAGATACGCAGTATTTT. Its translation: CSADPKDTQYF.

The genes are TRBV25-1 and TRBJ2-5; 10 nucleotides line up with TRBD1. CDR1 MGHDK and CDR2 SYGVNS come from the germline V gene. There are 15 residues in the CDR3. The junction had 6 bases not matched to a gene; V was cut back by 6 bases and J by 2 bases. The CDR3 reads CASRGQGPAQETQYF. The CDR3 DNA reads TGTGCCAGCAGGGGACAGGGGCCGGCTCAAGAGACCCAGTACTTC.

On this clone itself: An end of the junction does not agree with germline; a read error may underlie this. The chain has TRBV7-7 and TRBJ1-1; D unclear. Germline V gene lookup returns CDR1 SSHAT and CDR2 FNYEAQ (reference sequence). The CDR3 is made up of 13 amino acids. The CDR3 protein is CASSLTVNTEAFF. The DNA for the CDR3 is TGTGCTAGCAGCTTAACAGTCAACACTGAAGCTTTCTTT.

The chain carries TRBV3-1 (or the pseudogene TRBV3-2) and TRBJ1-5; D is ambiguous. The CDR3 consists of 14 residues. The germline V and J ends were trimmed by 1 base and 7 bases, with 11 bases remaining between them. Looked up from germline, CDR1 is LGHDT and CDR2 is YNNKEL (reference sequence). CDR3 region: CASSQGSGEQPQHF. The CDR3 bases are TGTGCCAGCAGCCAAGGCTCTGGAGAACAGCCCCAGCATTTT.

This clone was recorded once. The chain is built from TRBV30 and TRBJ1-1; 7 bases match TRBD1. The germline gives CDR1 GTSNPN, CDR2 SVGIG (reference sequence). J was trimmed by 6 bases and V by 2 bases; bases with no gene match: 9. This CDR3 region has 14 residues. CDR3 sequence reads: CAWSQEHRGAEAFF. In DNA form, the CDR3 reads TGTGCCTGGAGTCAGGAACACAGGGGTGCTGAAGCTTTCTTT.

The chain combines TRBV18 with TRBJ1-1; D perhaps matches TRBD1 (6 bases). V was cut by 4 bases and J by 0 bases, with 9 bases left in between. The CDR3 consists of 14 residues. Germline CDR1 is KGHSH and CDR2 is LQKENI. The CDR3 loop reads CASSRQEMNTEAFF. Written as DNA, the CDR3 is TGTGCCAGCTCACGACAGGAAATGAACACTGAAGCTTTCTTT.

The chain carries TRBV19 and TRBJ1-5, with D unclear. The CDR3 has 13 residues. Germline loops: CDR1 LNHDA, CDR2 SQIVND (reference sequence). Between the trimmed V and J ends, which lost 2 bases and 11 bases, there was a span of 13 bases. The CDR3 DNA follows: TGTGCCAGTAGTATAAAGGGAGGATGGGCCCAGCATTTT. This gives the protein CASSIKGGWAQHF.

The CDR3: CASSVAPTESYEQYF. The CDR3 DNA follows: TGTGCCAGCAGCGTAGCACCGACAGAATCCTACGAGCAGTACTTC. This chain links TRBV9 with TRBJ2-7, with TRBD1 as a possible D gene (5 bases). CDR3 length: 15 residues. The V end lost 0 bases, the J end lost 1 base, and 11 bases lay between the germline ends. Germline CDR1 SGDLS, CDR2 YYNGEE.

This clone turned up a few times. The rearrangement joins TRBV10-2 to TRBJ1-3, with no clear D. V gave up 6 bases and J gave up 0 bases, with 9 bases separating them. The CDR3 is made up of 14 amino acids. Germline lookup yields CDR1 WSHSY and CDR2 SAAADI. The DNA of the CDR3 is TGCGCCAGCAGGGGCGCCAGCTCTGGAAACACCATATATTTT. This translates into CASRGASSGNTIYF.

This clone was counted between two and nine times. The V gene is TRBV15, the J gene TRBJ2-5; 10 bases are a match to TRBD2. The CDR3 totals 18 residues. V was pared by 2 bases and J by 1 base, with 10 bases of the junction left unmatched. The V gene's germline CDR1 is LNHNV and CDR2 YYDKDF (reference sequence). The DNA of the CDR3 is TGTGCCACCAGCAGAAAAGGACTAGCGGCAAGAAGCCAAGAGACCCAGTACTTC. Translated, it gives CATSRKGLAARSQETQYF.

The rearrangement uses TRBV5-1 and TRBJ2-7; D might be TRBD2 (6 bases). Per the germline V gene, CDR1 is SGHRS and CDR2 is YFSETQ. This CDR3 comprises 13 residues. The V end was cut by 3 bases, the J end by 0 bases, with 7 bases between. Here the CDR3 reads CASSWDSSYEQYF. In nucleotides, the CDR3 is TGCGCCAGCAGCTGGGACTCCTCCTACGAGCAGTACTTC.

The V and J genes are TRBV2 and TRBJ2-7; possible D gene TRBD2, 5 bases. Trimming cost V 7 bases and J 4 bases, with 17 bases left between them. CDR1 SNHLY and CDR2 FYNNEI come from the germline V gene. This CDR3 contains 14 residues. DNA for the CDR3: TGTGCCAGCAACCTCAAGTCCGGGATATACGAGCAGTACTTC. Its translation: CASNLKSGIYEQYF.

This clone was detected only once. V usage is TRBV28 and J usage is TRBJ1-6; perhaps TRBD1 as D (6 bases). Germline V gives CDR1 MDHEN, CDR2 SYDVKM. This CDR3 is built from 17 residues. V was trimmed by 5 bases and J by 0 bases, leaving 14 bases between them. CDR3 sequence (DNA): TGTGCCAGCAGTCGTGACAGGTCTAGCTCCTATAATTCACCCCTCCACTTT. Residues: CASSRDRSSSYNSPLHF.

The chain carries TRBV30 and TRBJ1-2; no clear D. The germline gives CDR1 GTSNPN, CDR2 SVGIG (reference sequence). The CDR3 totals 11 residues. The germline V and J ends were trimmed by 3 bases and 4 bases, with 6 bases remaining between them. The CDR3 protein is CAWSRSYGYTF. CDR3 nucleotide sequence: TGTGCCTGGAGCCGCAGCTATGGCTACACCTTC.

Comment on this clone: Relative to the germline gene, one junction end is altered; a read error may explain this. The chain links TRBV29-1 to TRBJ2-3; 8 bases agree with TRBD1. The CDR3 is 14 amino acids. In germline, CDR1 is SQVTM, CDR2 ANQGSEA. CDR3 DNA sequence: TGCAGCGGGGGGGACAGGAACCCCACAAATACGCAGTATTTT. Translation gives CSGGDRNPTNTQYF.

This clone was found a few times. The chain combines TRBV5-8 with TRBJ1-1; the D gene is possibly TRBD1 (6 bases). Germline loops: CDR1 SGHTS, CDR2 YDEGEE. The ends were cut back, 3 bases at V and 7 bases at J, with 16 bases in the middle. The CDR3 has 14 residues. CDR3 DNA sequence: TGTGCCAGCAGCTGGGACATTAGCCTCGGTGAAGCTTTCTTT. Amino acid sequence: CASSWDISLGEAFF.

V and J are TRBV5-1 and TRBJ2-2; TRBD1 is a possible D gene (6 bases). Germline V lookup: CDR1 SGHRS, CDR2 YFSETQ. V shed 3 bases and J shed 4 bases, with 13 bases lying between them. CDR3 length: 15 amino acids. The CDR3 DNA reads TGCGCCAGCAGCTCCGGGACATTTGGCACCGGGGAGCTGTTTTTT. Protein sequence: CASSSGTFGTGELFF.

The chain recombines TRBV6-1 with TRBJ2-4; TRBD1 is a possible D gene (5 bases). V dropped 2 bases and J dropped 0 bases, with 17 bases sitting between them. Germline CDR1 is MNHNS and CDR2 is SASEGT. The CDR3 sequence is 18 residues long. For the CDR3, the DNA is TGTGCCAGCAGTGAAAGGGTAACAGGCCCTTTAGCCAAAAACATTCAGTACTTC. It codes for CASSERVTGPLAKNIQYF.

Turning to this clone: Other DNA sequences of this sample code for an identical CDR3. The chain joins TRBV18 to TRBJ1-5; 7 nucleotides match TRBD1. CDR3 length: 14 residues. Germline V gives CDR1 KGHSH, CDR2 LQKENI. V lost 3 bases to trimming and J lost 7 bases; unmatched junction nucleotides: 6. The CDR3 bases are TGTGCCAGCTCACCTTCGGACAGGCGGCAGCCCCAGCATTTT. As protein: CASSPSDRRQPQHF.

The chain is built from TRBV7-9 and TRBJ1-5; no clear D. CDR3 length: 13 residues. Trimming took 5 bases from V and 5 from J, leaving 10 bases between them. Per germline, CDR1 SEHNR and CDR2 FQNEAQ (reference sequence). Here the CDR3 DNA reads TGTGCCAGCAGCCCCGGTTTGGATCAGCCCCAGCATTTT. Amino acid sequence: CASSPGLDQPQHF. Using reference TRBV7-9 and TRBJ1-5 for the parts outside the CDR3, the full variable domain is DTGVSQNPRHKITKRGQNVTFRCDPISEHNRLYWYRQTLGQGPEFLTYFQNEAQLEKSRLLSDRFSAERPKGSFSTLEIQRTEQGDSAMYLCASSPGLDQPQHFGDGTRLSIL.